Presented here are 30 T cell receptor beta chains from one specimen sequenced in a study of regulatory and conventional T cells in breast cancer. TCRdb re-called the PCR reads through MiXCR, storing one row per CDR3 protein. Of roughly 500 distinct CDR3 sequences listed, 51% were seen once; the top ten hold about 15%. The sample taken for sequencing was conventional T cells from blood. The receptors were sampled from a female donor with breast cancer.

This clonotype was detected a few times. V gene TRBV6-6 combines with J gene TRBJ2-5, with 14 bases fitting TRBD2. The CDR3 contains 16 residues. The V gene end was trimmed by 3 bases and the J gene end by 3 bases; junction bases not matched to a gene: 3. Germline assignment: CDR1 MNHNY and CDR2 SVGAGI (reference sequence). The CDR3 DNA is TGTGCCAGCAGTTATCCGGGACTAGCGGGGGAAGAGACCCAGTACTTC. It is translated as CASSYPGLAGEETQYF.

This clonotype was picked up a small number of times. The rearrangement links TRBV11-2 to TRBJ2-5, with 13 bases that match TRBD2. This CDR3 contains 16 residues. Germline lookup yields CDR1 SGHAT and CDR2 FQNNGV. After removal of 4 bases from V and 1 base from J, the junction contained 3 bases not matched to a gene. Written as DNA, the CDR3 is TGTGCCAGCAGCTCGAGGACTAGCGGGGGCCAAGAGACCCAGTACTTC. Protein: CASSSRTSGGQETQYF.

This clonotype has just a few counts. The junction departs from the called germline gene at one end, perhaps through a read error. J is TRBJ1-1 and V is TRBV7-2; D not certain. The CDR3 runs to 13 residues. In germline, CDR1 is SGHTA, CDR2 FQGNSA. The CDR3 coding sequence is TGTGCCAGCAGATTAGGACGGCACACTGAAGCTTTCTTT. Protein sequence: CASRLGRHTEAFF.

The rearrangement joins TRBV12-3 or TRBV12-4 to TRBJ1-5, with D tentatively TRBD1 (6 bases). The CDR3 length is 14 residues. Trimming took off 3 bases at V and 4 bases at J, with 10 bases between the two ends. CDR3 coding DNA: TGTGCCAGCAGTTTTGGGGACACAAATCAGCCCCAGCATTTT. This codes for CASSFGDTNQPQHF.

The chain carries TRBV6-2 or TRBV6-3 and TRBJ2-1; possible D gene TRBD1, 6 bases. Germline CDR1 and CDR2: MNHEY and SVGEGT. CDR3 length: 14 amino acids. The ends were cut back, 4 bases at V and 1 base at J, with 8 bases in the middle. The CDR3 DNA reads TGTGCCAGCAGTTCGGACAGATCCTACAATGAGCAGTTCTTC. Protein sequence: CASSSDRSYNEQFF.

This clonotype showed up just a few times. The rearrangement joins TRBV18 to TRBJ1-2; D is undetermined. The CDR3 runs 17 residues. Trimming took 3 bases from V and 6 from J, leaving 23 bases between them. The germline V gene has CDR1 KGHSH and CDR2 LQKENI. This CDR3 reads CASSPPLDASPLNGYTF. The CDR3 region has the DNA TGTGCCAGCTCACCGCCTTTGGACGCGTCCCCCTTAAATGGCTACACCTTC.

About this clonotype itself: At one end the junction does not follow the germline gene, possibly because of a read error. The chain joins TRBV20-1 to TRBJ1-5, with D possibly TRBD1 on 5 matching bases. Germline lookup yields CDR1 DFQATT and CDR2 SNEGSKA (reference sequence). The CDR3 is made up of 14 amino acids. CDR3 nucleotides: TGCAGTGCTACGGGACTAGCGGGAGTTCAGACCCAGCATTTT. It specifies CSATGLAGVQTQHF.

This clonotype has a single count. The rearrangement links TRBV10-1 to TRBJ2-1, with unresolved D. Trimming shortened V by 2 bases and J by 7 bases, and 9 bases separated the two germline ends. This CDR3 spans 13 amino acids. CDR1 is WNHNN, CDR2 SYGVQD, per germline (reference sequence). Here the CDR3 reads CASSEGLINEQFF. The CDR3 nucleotides are TGCGCCAGCAGTGAGGGCCTAATAAATGAGCAGTTCTTC.

The chain combines TRBV24-1 with TRBJ2-1, with 13 bases aligning to TRBD2. V shed 9 bases and J 8 bases; nucleotides not matched to a gene: 3. The CDR3 totals 13 residues. The germline CDR1 and CDR2 sequences are KGHDR and SFDVKD. Written as DNA, the CDR3 is TGTGCCACCCGGACTAGCGGGAGCTATGAGCAGTTCTTC. Translation gives CATRTSGSYEQFF.

This sequence joins TRBV12-3 or TRBV12-4 and TRBJ2-7; possible D gene TRBD2, 5 bases. The CDR3 spans 14 residues. The V and J ends lost 5 bases and 1 base respectively, with 12 bases between them. The CDR3 protein is CASSRTPLSYEQYF. The CDR3 nucleotides are TGTGCCAGCAGTCGGACTCCCCTGTCCTACGAGCAGTACTTC.

This clonotype has only a few counts. The V and J genes are TRBV2 and TRBJ2-7, with D possibly called TRBD1 or TRBD2 (5 bases each). Germline CDR1 SNHLY, CDR2 FYNNEI. The CDR3 covers 13 residues. V lost 6 bases and J 4 bases, leaving 13 bases between the germline ends. The CDR3, as DNA: TGTGCCAGCAGGTGGGACGGTGAATACGAGCAGTACTTC. It encodes CASRWDGEYEQYF.

This rearrangement joins TRBV5-1 to TRBJ2-1, with D perhaps matching TRBD2 (5 bases). CDR1 and CDR2 from the germline V gene are SGHRS and YFSETQ. The V and J ends lost 0 bases and 4 bases respectively, with 8 bases between them. This CDR3 contains 14 residues. The CDR3 coding sequence is TGCGCCAGCAGCTTGGAAGGAGGTTACAATGAGCAGTTCTTC. Translating it yields CASSLEGGYNEQFF.

The chain has TRBV10-3 and TRBJ1-5; 7 bases map to TRBD1. With 11 bases clipped from V and 2 bases from J, the junction kept 18 bases outside the gene matches. Germline CDR1 and CDR2: ENHRY and SYGVKD. CDR3 length: 17 residues. The CDR3 DNA reads TGTGCCCTCTACATTAGGGCAGGGGGTATAGGCAATCAGCCCCAGCATTTT. Its translation: CALYIRAGGIGNQPQHF.

This chain joins TRBV11-2 and TRBJ2-1, with 14 bases that match TRBD2. This CDR3 is 15 amino acids long. In germline, CDR1 is SGHAT, CDR2 FQNNGV. Trimming cost V 3 bases and J 6 bases; bases outside gene matches: 1. The CDR3: CASSFGTSGGNEQFF. CDR3 DNA sequence: TGTGCCAGCAGCTTCGGGACTAGCGGGGGCAATGAGCAGTTCTTC.

The chain employs TRBV12-3 or TRBV12-4 and TRBJ1-5; 9 bases line up with TRBD1. The CDR3 extends over 15 amino acids. V lost 1 base, J lost 5 bases, and 3 bases stayed unmatched. CDR3 coding DNA: TGTGCCAGCAGTTTAGAGGGACAGGGAGATCAGCCCCAGCATTTT. Translation gives CASSLEGQGDQPQHF.

The chain is built from TRBV18 and TRBJ1-6, with D perhaps matching TRBD1 (6 bases). CDR1 is KGHSH, CDR2 LQKENI, per germline. Trimming pared 0 bases from V and 10 bases from J, leaving 10 bases between. The CDR3 is 14 residues long. This CDR3 reads CASSPPLQGSPLHF. CDR3 nucleotides: TGTGCCAGCTCACCACCACTTCAGGGGTCACCCCTCCACTTT.

This chain connects TRBV12-3 or TRBV12-4 to TRBJ1-1; maybe TRBD1 (5 bases). The CDR3 length is 14 residues. Trimming took off 3 bases at V and 1 base at J, with 9 bases between the two ends. In nucleotides, the CDR3 is TGTGCCAGCAGTTTCGGCAGGGCGAACACTGAAGCTTTCTTT. Residues: CASSFGRANTEAFF.

This clonotype has a handful of counts. The chain has TRBV11-2 and TRBJ2-7; D might be TRBD1 or TRBD2, each matching 5 bases. The length of the CDR3 is 16 residues. Germline V gene data show CDR1 as SGHAT and CDR2 as FQNNGV. V was pared by 7 bases and J by 2 bases, with 21 bases between. CDR3 loop: CASTRSRDGRTYEQYF. CDR3 DNA: TGTGCCAGCACCCGGTCCCGGGACGGTAGAACCTACGAGCAGTACTTC. Together with reference TRBV11-2 and TRBJ2-7, the CDR3 gives the full variable domain: EAGVAQSPRYKIIEKRQSVAFWCNPISGHATLYWYQQILGQGPKLLIQFQNNGVVDDSQLPKDRFSAERLKGVDSTLKIQPAKLEDSAVYLCASTRSRDGRTYEQYFGPGTRLTVT.

The V call is TRBV10-2, the J call TRBJ2-3; 7 nucleotides line up with TRBD1. CDR1 and CDR2 (germline): WSHSY, SAAADI. V gave up 7 bases and J gave up 6 bases; unmatched junction bases: 7. CDR3 length: 13 amino acids. CDR3 region: CASTPTGSDTQYF. DNA for the CDR3: TGCGCCAGCACTCCGACAGGGAGCGATACGCAGTATTTT.

This clonotype was counted once. This clone may be a read error of a much larger clone one base away. The chain recombines TRBV12-3 or TRBV12-4 with TRBJ2-7, with D tentatively TRBD1 (5 bases). The CDR3 contains 14 residues. Trimming took off 7 bases at V and 2 bases at J, with 15 bases between the two ends. CDR3 residues: CASNSTVLPYEQYF. CDR3 DNA sequence: TGTGCCAGCAATTCGACAGTGCTGCCCTACGAGCAGTACTTC.

The chain uses TRBV5-1 and TRBJ2-1, with TRBD2 matching over 7 bases. The V and J ends lost 4 bases and 2 bases, in that order; junction bases with no gene match: 12. Germline V gene data show CDR1 as SGHRS and CDR2 as YFSETQ. The CDR3 totals 17 residues. The CDR3 region is CASSPAWVRGTYNEQFF. CDR3 nucleotides: TGCGCCAGCAGCCCCGCGTGGGTGCGGGGGACCTACAATGAGCAGTTCTTC. The whole variable domain, remainder taken from reference TRBV5-1 and TRBJ2-1, is KAGVTQTPRYLIKTRGQQVTLSCSPISGHRSVSWYQQTPGQGLQFLFEYFSETQRNKGNFPGRFSGRQFSNSRSEMNVSTLELGDSALYLCASSPAWVRGTYNEQFFGPGTRLTVL.

This clonotype was detected only a few times. The chain has TRBV7-2 and TRBJ2-7, with 9 nucleotides matching TRBD1. V lost 5 bases to trimming and J lost 0 bases; unmatched junction nucleotides: 2. The V gene's germline CDR1 is SGHTA and CDR2 FQGNSA. The length of the CDR3 is 14 residues. CDR3 sequence reads: CASSRDRDSYEQYF. For the CDR3, the DNA is TGTGCCAGCAGCCGGGACAGGGACTCCTACGAGCAGTACTTC.

This sequence joins TRBV7-2 and TRBJ2-1; TRBD2 matches at 10 bases. CDR3 length: 17 residues. J gave up 1 base and V 1 base, and 4 bases lay outside the gene matches. CDR1 and CDR2 from the germline V gene are SGHTA and FQGNSA. The CDR3 sequence is CASSLGASGSSYNEQFF. The CDR3 DNA sequence: TGTGCCAGCAGCTTAGGGGCTAGCGGGAGTTCCTACAATGAGCAGTTCTTC.

For the CDR3, the DNA is TGTGCCAGCAACCCTCGCGGGGAGAACCACTATGGCTACACCTTC. This codes for CASNPRGENHYGYTF. The chain joins TRBV9 to TRBJ1-2; D unclear. The CDR3 is 15 residues long. Germline lookup yields CDR1 SGDLS and CDR2 YYNGEE. The germline V and J ends were trimmed by 6 bases and 3 bases, with 18 bases remaining between them.

Worth noting for this clonotype: A read error may explain this, as a much larger clone is one base away. V gene TRBV6-1 combines with J gene TRBJ1-2; no firm D call. The CDR3 runs to 13 residues. Germline V gene data show CDR1 as MNHNS and CDR2 as SASEGT. Trimming took off 5 bases at V and 3 bases at J, with 10 bases between the two ends. As DNA, the CDR3 is TGTGCCAGCAGTAATGGCAGAGACTATGGCTACACCTTC. Protein: CASSNGRDYGYTF.

CDR3 DNA: TGTGCCAGCAGTCCCCCCTTGCATGGCTACACCTTC. It translates to CASSPPLHGYTF. The V gene is TRBV12-3 or TRBV12-4, the J gene TRBJ1-2; no reliable D call. Between the trimmed V and J ends, which lost 5 bases and 6 bases, there was a span of 10 bases. The CDR3 sequence is 12 residues long.

The chain joins TRBV9 to TRBJ2-3; no reliable D call. V was trimmed by 0 bases and J by 4 bases, leaving 6 bases between them. This CDR3 spans 13 amino acids. CDR1 SGDLS and CDR2 YYNGEE come from the germline V gene. Here the CDR3 reads CASSVDPPDTQYF. As DNA, the CDR3 is TGTGCCAGCAGCGTAGATCCCCCAGATACGCAGTATTTT. The entire variable domain, with the rest obtained from reference TRBV9 and TRBJ2-3, is as follows: DSGVTQTPKHLITATGQRVTLRCSPRSGDLSVYWYQQSLDQGLQFLIQYYNGEERAKGNILERFSAQQFPDLHSELNLSSLELGDSALYFCASSVDPPDTQYFGPGTRLTVL.

This chain connects TRBV7-8 to TRBJ1-5; 7 nucleotides align to TRBD1. The junction had 9 bases not matched to a gene; V was cut back by 4 bases and J by 9 bases. CDR3 size: 14 residues. Germline-derived CDR1 and CDR2 are SGHVS and FQNEAQ. The CDR3 sequence: CASSSDRDLRPQHF. The CDR3 DNA follows: TGTGCCAGCAGCTCAGACAGGGATCTCCGGCCCCAGCATTTT.

The table lists this clonotype with a few counts. The rearrangement uses TRBV5-6 and TRBJ1-3, with TRBD1 matching 8 bases. Germline-derived CDR1 and CDR2 are SGHDT and YYEEEE. This CDR3 spans 19 amino acids. V shed 0 bases and J 1 base; nucleotides not matched to a gene: 12. The chain's CDR3 is CASSLEVRGHKSSGNTIYF. CDR3 DNA sequence: TGTGCCAGCAGCTTGGAAGTCAGGGGGCACAAATCTTCTGGAAACACCATATATTTT.

The gene calls are TRBV20-1 and TRBJ2-3, with D possibly being TRBD1 (6 bases). The CDR3 covers 15 residues. Germline-derived CDR1 and CDR2 are DFQATT and SNEGSKA (reference sequence). With 0 bases removed from V and 0 bases from J, the gap between germline ends came to 10 bases. The DNA for the CDR3 is TGCAGTGCTAGAGATACAGGGTTTAGCACAGATACGCAGTATTTT. It translates to CSARDTGFSTDTQYF.